This T cell receptor beta chain was observed in a study of T cells expressing NK-cell markers. Overall study: Sorted CD3+CD56+NKG2C+, CD3+CD56+NKG2C- and CD3+CD56-NKG2C+ T cells supplied TCR beta repertoires. Seven HCMV-seropositive donors and one seronegative donor made up the eight sequenced donors. Study-level findings and limits: The study found these clonotypes also leading the CD3+CD56-NKG2C+ fraction in a few donors.

As to this clonotype: Its antigen is as yet unknown.

There are 11 residues in the CDR3. Germline values: CDR1 MDHEN, CDR2 SYDVKM. For TCR beta, cDNA was produced by 5'RACE template switching with UMIs. Reprocessing the 5' RACE reads, TCRdb reports a single entry for every CDR3 protein and omits DNA. The sample yields about 150,000 distinct CDR3 sequences, of which the top ten take up 9% to 15%. The sequencing input was blood T cells: a sorted CD56 or NKG2C T cell subset, CD4+ or CD8+ T cells, or bulk PBMC T cells (not recorded which). This receptor was obtained from a man younger than 35 in good health. This chain joins TRBV28 and TRBJ2-7. The CDR3 loop reads CASSLKSEQYF.